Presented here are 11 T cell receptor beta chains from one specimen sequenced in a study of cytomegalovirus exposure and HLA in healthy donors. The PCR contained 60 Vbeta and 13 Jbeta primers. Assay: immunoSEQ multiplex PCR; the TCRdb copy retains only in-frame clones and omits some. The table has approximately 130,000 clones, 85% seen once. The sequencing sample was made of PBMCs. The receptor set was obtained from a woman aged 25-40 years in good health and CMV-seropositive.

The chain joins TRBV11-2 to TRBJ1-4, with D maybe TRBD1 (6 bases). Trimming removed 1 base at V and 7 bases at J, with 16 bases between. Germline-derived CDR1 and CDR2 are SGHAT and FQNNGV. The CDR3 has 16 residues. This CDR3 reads CASSLGGPQTVEKLFF. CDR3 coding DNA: TGTGCCAGCAGCTTAGGGGGGCCCCAGACTGTTGAAAAACTGTTTTTT. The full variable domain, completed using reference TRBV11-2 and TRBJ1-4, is EAGVAQSPRYKIIEKRQSVAFWCNPISGHATLYWYQQILGQGPKLLIQFQNNGVVDDSQLPKDRFSAERLKGVDSTLKIQPAKLEDSAVYLCASSLGGPQTVEKLFFGSGTQLSVL.

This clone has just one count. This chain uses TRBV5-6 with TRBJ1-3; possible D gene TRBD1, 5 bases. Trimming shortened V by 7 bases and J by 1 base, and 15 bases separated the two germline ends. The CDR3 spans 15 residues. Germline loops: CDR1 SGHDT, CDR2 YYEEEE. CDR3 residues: CASSPIPGSGNTIYF. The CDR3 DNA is TGTGCCAGCTCCCCTATCCCAGGGTCTGGAAACACCATATATTTT.

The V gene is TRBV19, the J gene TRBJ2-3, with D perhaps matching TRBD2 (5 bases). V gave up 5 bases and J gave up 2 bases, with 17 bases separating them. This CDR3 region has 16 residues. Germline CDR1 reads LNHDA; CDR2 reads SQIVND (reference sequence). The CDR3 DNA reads TGTGCCAGTAGTGAATCGGGGAACGTTAACACAGATACGCAGTATTTT. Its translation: CASSESGNVNTDTQYF.

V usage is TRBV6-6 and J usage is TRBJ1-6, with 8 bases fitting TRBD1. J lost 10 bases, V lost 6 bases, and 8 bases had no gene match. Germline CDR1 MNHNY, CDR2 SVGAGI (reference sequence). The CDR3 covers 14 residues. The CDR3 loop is CASRSDRVVSPLHF. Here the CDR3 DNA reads TGTGCCAGCAGATCGGACAGGGTAGTGTCACCCCTCCACTTT.

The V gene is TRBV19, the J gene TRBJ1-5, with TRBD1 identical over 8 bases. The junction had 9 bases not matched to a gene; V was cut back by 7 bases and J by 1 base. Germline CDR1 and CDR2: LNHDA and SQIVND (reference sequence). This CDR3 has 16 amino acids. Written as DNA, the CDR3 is TGTGCCAGTACGGTCGACAGGGGTCGAAGCAATCAGCCCCAGCATTTT. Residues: CASTVDRGRSNQPQHF.

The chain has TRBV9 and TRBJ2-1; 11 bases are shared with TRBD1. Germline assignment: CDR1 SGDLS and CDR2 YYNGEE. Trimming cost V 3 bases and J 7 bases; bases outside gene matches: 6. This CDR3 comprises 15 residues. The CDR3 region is CASSGPGTGGNEQFF. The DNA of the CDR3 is TGTGCCAGCAGCGGGCCGGGGACAGGGGGTAATGAGCAGTTCTTC.

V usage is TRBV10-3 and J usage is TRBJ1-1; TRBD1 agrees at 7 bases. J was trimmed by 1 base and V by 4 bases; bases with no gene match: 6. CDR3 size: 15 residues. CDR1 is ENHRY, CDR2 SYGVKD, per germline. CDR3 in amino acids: CAISGTDRANTEAFF. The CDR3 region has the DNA TGTGCCATCAGTGGGACTGACAGGGCGAACACTGAAGCTTTCTTT.

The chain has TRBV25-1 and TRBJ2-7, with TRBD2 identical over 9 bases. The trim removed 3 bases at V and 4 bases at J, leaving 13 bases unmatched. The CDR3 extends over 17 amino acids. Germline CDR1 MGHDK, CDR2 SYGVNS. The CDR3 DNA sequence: TGTGCCAGCAGTGATCTACCGGCGGGGGGGTATGTATACGAGCAGTACTTC. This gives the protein CASSDLPAGGYVYEQYF.

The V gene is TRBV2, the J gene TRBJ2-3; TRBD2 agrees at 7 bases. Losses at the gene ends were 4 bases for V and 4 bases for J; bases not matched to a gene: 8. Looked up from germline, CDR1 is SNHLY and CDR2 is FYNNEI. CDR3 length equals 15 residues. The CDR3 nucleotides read TGTGCCAGCAGTGTCGGGAGGACTGGGGCAGATACGCAGTATTTT. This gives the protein CASSVGRTGADTQYF.

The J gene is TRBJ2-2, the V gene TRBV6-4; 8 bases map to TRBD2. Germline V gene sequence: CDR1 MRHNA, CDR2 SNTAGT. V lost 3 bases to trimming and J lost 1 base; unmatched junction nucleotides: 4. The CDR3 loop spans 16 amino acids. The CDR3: CASSEVAGRNTGELFF. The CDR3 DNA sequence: TGTGCCAGCAGTGAAGTAGCGGGGAGGAACACCGGGGAGCTGTTTTTT.

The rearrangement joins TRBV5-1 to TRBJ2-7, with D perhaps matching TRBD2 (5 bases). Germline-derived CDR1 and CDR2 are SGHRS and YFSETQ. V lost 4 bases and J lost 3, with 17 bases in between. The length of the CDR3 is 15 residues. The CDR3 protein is CASSVIPGSNYEQYF. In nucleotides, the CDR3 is TGCGCCAGCAGCGTAATTCCGGGATCCAACTACGAGCAGTACTTC.